The T cell receptor beta chain under discussion was sequenced for a study of T-cell memory formation after mild COVID-19. TCRdb analysed the 5' RACE reads with MiXCR anew, one entry per CDR3 protein. The profile shows fewer than 40,000 distinct CDR3 sequences, 7.7% of them singletons. The CDR3 sequence is 19 residues long. Germline V gene lookup returns CDR1 MGHDK and CDR2 SYGVNS. With V trimmed by 1 base and J by 1 base, 14 bases remained unmatched. This clonotype was counted between two and nine times. The sequenced sample was PBMCs or a T cell subset sorted from them (not recorded which). The TCR was taken from a man aged 18-30 years who had mild COVID-19 (a few samples of this study predate the infection). Cell type and time point are not known. The J gene is TRBJ2-7, the V gene TRBV25-1, with TRBD2 matching over 9 bases. CDR3 residues: CASSEFRIAGASDSYEQYF. In DNA, the CDR3 is TGTGCCAGCAGTGAATTTCGAATAGCGGGGGCCAGTGATTCCTACGAGCAGTACTTC.